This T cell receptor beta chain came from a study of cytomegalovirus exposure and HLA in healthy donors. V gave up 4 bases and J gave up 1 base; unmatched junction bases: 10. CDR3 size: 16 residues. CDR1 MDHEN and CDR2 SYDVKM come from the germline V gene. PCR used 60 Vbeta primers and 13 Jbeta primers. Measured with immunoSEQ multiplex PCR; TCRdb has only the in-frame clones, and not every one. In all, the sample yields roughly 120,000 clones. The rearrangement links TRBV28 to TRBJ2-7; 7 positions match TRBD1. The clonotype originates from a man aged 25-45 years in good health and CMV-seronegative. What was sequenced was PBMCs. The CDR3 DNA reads TGTGCCAGCAGTTCCCTCCGGGACAGTCAATCCTACGAGCAGTACTTC. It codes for CASSSLRDSQSYEQYF.